These 27 T cell receptor beta chains originate from one sample sequenced in a study of blood T cell repertoires in COVID-19. The table came from immunoSEQ multiplex PCR; TCRdb's copy has only in-frame clones and leaves some out. Among around 100,000 clones listed, more than 85% were seen once. The source material was peripheral blood. The origin of the receptors is a man in his fifties with active or convalescent COVID-19.

CDR3 sequence reads: CASSLARGQGETQYF. CDR3 bases: TGTGCCAGCAGCTTAGCGCGGGGACAGGGGGAGACCCAGTACTTC. The chain carries TRBV11-1 and TRBJ2-5; 10 bases are a match to TRBD1. The V segment lost 0 bases and the J segment 5 bases; nucleotides outside the gene matches: 3. Germline lookup yields CDR1 SGHAT and CDR2 FQDESV (reference sequence). The CDR3 length is 15 residues.

The gene calls are TRBV7-8 and TRBJ2-1, with a weak D call TRBD2 (5 bases). Germline CDR1 and CDR2: SGHVS and FQNEAQ. This CDR3 comprises 16 residues. Trimming shortened V by 1 base and J by 10 bases, and 20 bases separated the two germline ends. DNA of the CDR3: TGTGCCAGCAGCTTAGTTTTTGGACTCCCCCTGAAGGAGCAGTTCTTC. Translating it yields CASSLVFGLPLKEQFF.

The chain has TRBV20-1 and TRBJ2-1; TRBD2 matches 13 bases. Germline CDR1 reads DFQATT; CDR2 reads SNEGSKA (reference sequence). The V and J ends lost 3 bases and 8 bases, in that order; junction bases with no gene match: 7. This CDR3 is built from 15 residues. CDR3 DNA: TGCAGTGCTAGTGCGACTAGCGGGGGGCCGGATGAGCAGTTCTTC. Its protein is CSASATSGGPDEQFF.

The chain carries TRBV9 and TRBJ2-1, with D possibly TRBD2 on 7 matching bases. This CDR3 is 17 amino acids long. Germline loops: CDR1 SGDLS, CDR2 YYNGEE. Trimming left V 0 bases short and J 2 bases short, with 15 bases between. In DNA form, the CDR3 reads TGTGCCAGCAGCGTAGGGACGCGGGGGCTAACCTACAATGAGCAGTTCTTC. It encodes CASSVGTRGLTYNEQFF.

V usage is TRBV7-7 and J usage is TRBJ2-3; D is possibly TRBD1 (6 bases). The CDR3 runs 15 residues. Germline CDR1 reads SSHAT; CDR2 reads FNYEAQ (reference sequence). V shed 5 bases and J shed 1 base, with 13 bases lying between them. The CDR3: CASSLRDTRTDTQYF. The DNA of the CDR3 is TGTGCCAGCAGCCTCAGGGACACCCGCACAGATACGCAGTATTTT. Full variable domain (rest looked up from reference TRBV7-7 and TRBJ2-3): GAGVSQSPRYKVTKRGQDVTLRCDPISSHATLYWYQQALGQGPEFLTYFNYEAQPDKSGLPSDRFSAERPEGSISTLTIQRTEQRDSAMYRCASSLRDTRTDTQYFGPGTRLTVL.

V and J are TRBV6-4 and TRBJ1-6; 9 bases are a match to TRBD1. The germline gives CDR1 MRHNA, CDR2 SNTAGT. Trimming took 2 bases from V and 9 from J; bases not matched to a gene: 5. The CDR3 spans 15 residues. The CDR3 is CASSDRGQGSSPLHF. The CDR3 region has the DNA TGTGCCAGCAGTGACAGGGGACAGGGTTCTTCACCCCTCCACTTT.

V usage is TRBV7-9 and J usage is TRBJ2-5, with 10 bases fitting TRBD1. The CDR3 runs 16 residues. The V segment lost 4 bases and the J segment 4 bases; nucleotides outside the gene matches: 9. Germline V lookup: CDR1 SEHNR, CDR2 FQNEAQ (reference sequence). The CDR3 region is CASSSLPGQGRETQYF. DNA of the CDR3: TGTGCCAGCAGCTCGCTTCCGGGACAGGGGAGAGAGACCCAGTACTTC.

The rearrangement links TRBV19 to TRBJ1-5, with D possibly TRBD1 on 5 matching bases. This CDR3 is 13 amino acids long. The V end lost 5 bases, the J end lost 6 bases, and 11 bases lay between the germline ends. Germline loops: CDR1 LNHDA, CDR2 SQIVND (reference sequence). CDR3 sequence reads: CASSPQEGQPQHF. CDR3 nucleotide sequence: TGTGCCAGTAGTCCACAGGAGGGTCAGCCCCAGCATTTT.

The chain has TRBV28 and TRBJ1-1, with 8 bases identical to TRBD1. V was pared by 6 bases and J by 3 bases, with 9 bases of the junction left unmatched. This CDR3 contains 15 residues. The V gene's germline CDR1 is MDHEN and CDR2 SYDVKM. Here the CDR3 reads CASSLRTGYYTEAFF. In DNA, the CDR3 is TGTGCCAGCAGCCTCCGGACAGGGTACTACACTGAAGCTTTCTTT.

This chain joins TRBV12-3 or TRBV12-4 and TRBJ1-2; 7 positions agree with TRBD1. Unmatched junction bases numbered 8, after V lost 5 bases and J lost 8 bases. The CDR3 totals 13 residues. CDR3 DNA: TGTGCCAGCAGTACAAGACAGGGTGTGGGCTACACCTTC. Translating gives CASSTRQGVGYTF.

This chain uses TRBV3-1 (or the pseudogene TRBV3-2) with TRBJ1-1, with TRBD1 as a possible D gene (5 bases). The germline CDR1 and CDR2 sequences are LGHDT and YNNKEL (reference sequence). With 4 bases removed from V and 7 bases from J, the gap between germline ends came to 16 bases. The CDR3 loop spans 14 amino acids. CDR3: CASSRPGREVEAFF. CDR3 nucleotide sequence: TGTGCCAGCAGCCGCCCGGGCAGGGAAGTTGAAGCTTTCTTT.

The chain combines TRBV6-5 with TRBJ1-1; TRBD1 might be the D (6 bases). Germline lookup yields CDR1 MNHEY and CDR2 SVGAGI. The CDR3 covers 14 residues. With 7 bases removed from V and 1 base from J, the gap between germline ends came to 13 bases. The CDR3 here is CASTVPGQNTEAFF. The CDR3 nucleotides read TGTGCCAGCACCGTCCCGGGACAGAACACTGAAGCTTTCTTT.

The chain is built from TRBV9 and TRBJ2-3; D possibly corresponds to TRBD2 (6 bases). The CDR3 consists of 15 residues. Germline lookup yields CDR1 SGDLS and CDR2 YYNGEE. Trimming took off 0 bases at V and 1 base at J, with 9 bases between the two ends. The DNA for the CDR3 is TGTGCCAGCAGCGTAGAAGGAGGGGGCACAGATACGCAGTATTTT. Its protein product is CASSVEGGGTDTQYF.

The V call is TRBV24-1, the J call TRBJ1-6, with D unclear. In germline, CDR1 is KGHDR, CDR2 SFDVKD. V was pared by 5 bases and J by 0 bases, with 7 bases between. CDR3 length: 15 residues. The CDR3 DNA is TGTGCCACCAGTGTCGGGAGCTCCTATAATTCACCCCTCCACTTT. Translated, it gives CATSVGSSYNSPLHF.

The J gene is TRBJ2-1, the V gene TRBV5-6, with TRBD1 matching 9 bases. The CDR3 has 15 residues. The V gene end was trimmed by 4 bases and the J gene end by 1 base; junction bases not matched to a gene: 3. CDR1 and CDR2 from the germline V gene are SGHDT and YYEEEE. The CDR3 reads CASSPTGGSYNEQFF. CDR3 DNA sequence: TGTGCCAGCAGCCCGACAGGGGGATCCTACAATGAGCAGTTCTTC.

This clone was detected only once. V is TRBV6-1 and J is TRBJ1-2, with 7 nucleotides matching TRBD1. The V segment lost 0 bases and the J segment 0 bases; nucleotides outside the gene matches: 1. Germline CDR1 and CDR2: MNHNS and SASEGT. This CDR3 has 15 amino acids. The CDR3 coding sequence is TGTGCCAGCAGTGAAGCCGGGACAGCTAACTATGGCTACACCTTC. It codes for CASSEAGTANYGYTF.

This chain uses TRBV5-1 with TRBJ2-1; TRBD2 matches 7 bases. The CDR3 length is 17 residues. Per germline, CDR1 SGHRS and CDR2 YFSETQ. After removal of 0 bases from V and 4 bases from J, the junction contained 10 bases not matched to a gene. CDR3 DNA sequence: TGCGCCAGCAGCTTGGGGACTCTCGGCGGGGGATACAATGAGCAGTTCTTC. The encoded protein is CASSLGTLGGGYNEQFF.

This chain uses TRBV30 with TRBJ2-1, with 11 bases identical to TRBD2. This CDR3 is 17 amino acids long. Germline V gene lookup returns CDR1 GTSNPN and CDR2 SVGIG (reference sequence). V was pared by 0 bases and J by 8 bases, with 12 bases of the junction left unmatched. CDR3: CAWSVHSGGARGHEQFF. The CDR3 nucleotides read TGTGCCTGGAGTGTACATAGCGGGGGGGCCAGGGGTCATGAGCAGTTCTTC.

This sequence joins TRBV19 and TRBJ1-2; weak D call: TRBD1 (5 bases). The germline V gene encodes CDR1 LNHDA and CDR2 SQIVND (reference sequence). CDR3 length: 15 amino acids. Trimming took off 5 bases at V and 3 bases at J, with 16 bases between the two ends. The CDR3 region has the DNA TGTGCCAGTAGTCCCCAGTTTGGGGCTCACTATGGCTACACCTTC. It is translated as CASSPQFGAHYGYTF.

The chain is built from TRBV6-1 and TRBJ2-5; 7 bases match TRBD2. V was pared by 2 bases and J by 2 bases, with 8 bases of the junction left unmatched. CDR1 is MNHNS, CDR2 SASEGT, per germline. This CDR3 is 16 amino acids long. CDR3 protein: CASSETLAAIQETQYF. CDR3 sequence (DNA): TGTGCCAGCAGTGAAACCCTAGCGGCCATACAAGAGACCCAGTACTTC.

The chain joins TRBV6-5 to TRBJ1-5; 7 bases are shared with TRBD1. The CDR3 consists of 13 residues. J was trimmed by 6 bases and V by 4 bases; bases with no gene match: 3. Germline V gene lookup returns CDR1 MNHEY and CDR2 SVGAGI. The CDR3 loop is CASSLTGSQPQHF. CDR3 DNA sequence: TGTGCCAGCAGTTTGACAGGGAGTCAGCCCCAGCATTTT.

The chain recombines TRBV6-2 or TRBV6-3 with TRBJ2-5; tentatively, D is TRBD2 (6 bases). The CDR3 loop spans 14 amino acids. V was cut by 0 bases and J by 1 base, with 6 bases left in between. Germline V lookup: CDR1 MNHEY, CDR2 SVGEGT. The CDR3 sequence is CASSYSGGQETQYF. Written as DNA, the CDR3 is TGTGCCAGCAGTTACTCGGGAGGCCAAGAGACCCAGTACTTC.

The chain uses TRBV10-1 and TRBJ2-7; 9 nucleotides match TRBD1. The CDR3 is 14 residues long. Trimming removed 5 bases from V and 5 bases from J; junction bases left unmatched: 7. The germline CDR1 and CDR2 sequences are WNHNN and SYGVQD (reference sequence). The CDR3 loop reads CASSSGQGHDEQYF. The CDR3 nucleotides read TGCGCCAGCAGTTCGGGACAGGGCCACGACGAGCAGTACTTC.

The chain combines TRBV12-3 or TRBV12-4 with TRBJ1-6; 7 bases are shared with TRBD1. The junction had 6 bases not matched to a gene; V was cut back by 7 bases and J by 9 bases. CDR3 size: 13 residues. CDR3 sequence reads: CASTLRQGSPLHF. The CDR3 region has the DNA TGTGCCAGCACCTTAAGACAGGGTTCACCCCTCCACTTT.

The chain is built from TRBV9 and TRBJ2-2; D unresolved. The V gene lost 4 bases and the J gene lost 6 bases, with 10 bases spanning the gap. The CDR3 is 13 amino acids. Germline CDR1 SGDLS, CDR2 YYNGEE. The CDR3 reads CASSKVVAGELFF. The CDR3 DNA reads as TGTGCCAGCAGCAAAGTAGTAGCCGGGGAGCTGTTTTTT.

This chain joins TRBV6-5 and TRBJ2-1, with 9 bases lining up with TRBD2. Unmatched junction bases numbered 7, after V lost 6 bases and J lost 7 bases. The CDR3 length is 14 residues. Germline V gene sequence: CDR1 MNHEY, CDR2 SVGAGI. The CDR3: CASRVRGGENEQFF. Written as DNA, the CDR3 is TGTGCCAGCAGAGTGCGGGGGGGCGAGAATGAGCAGTTCTTC.

The chain employs TRBV7-2 and TRBJ2-5; D is possibly TRBD2 (7 bases). In germline, CDR1 is SGHTA, CDR2 FQGNSA. The CDR3 loop spans 14 amino acids. Trimming pared 5 bases from V and 5 bases from J, leaving 15 bases between. The CDR3 sequence: CASSGGAQRETQYF. The CDR3 region has the DNA TGTGCCAGCAGCGGGGGGGCCCAAAGGGAGACCCAGTACTTC.